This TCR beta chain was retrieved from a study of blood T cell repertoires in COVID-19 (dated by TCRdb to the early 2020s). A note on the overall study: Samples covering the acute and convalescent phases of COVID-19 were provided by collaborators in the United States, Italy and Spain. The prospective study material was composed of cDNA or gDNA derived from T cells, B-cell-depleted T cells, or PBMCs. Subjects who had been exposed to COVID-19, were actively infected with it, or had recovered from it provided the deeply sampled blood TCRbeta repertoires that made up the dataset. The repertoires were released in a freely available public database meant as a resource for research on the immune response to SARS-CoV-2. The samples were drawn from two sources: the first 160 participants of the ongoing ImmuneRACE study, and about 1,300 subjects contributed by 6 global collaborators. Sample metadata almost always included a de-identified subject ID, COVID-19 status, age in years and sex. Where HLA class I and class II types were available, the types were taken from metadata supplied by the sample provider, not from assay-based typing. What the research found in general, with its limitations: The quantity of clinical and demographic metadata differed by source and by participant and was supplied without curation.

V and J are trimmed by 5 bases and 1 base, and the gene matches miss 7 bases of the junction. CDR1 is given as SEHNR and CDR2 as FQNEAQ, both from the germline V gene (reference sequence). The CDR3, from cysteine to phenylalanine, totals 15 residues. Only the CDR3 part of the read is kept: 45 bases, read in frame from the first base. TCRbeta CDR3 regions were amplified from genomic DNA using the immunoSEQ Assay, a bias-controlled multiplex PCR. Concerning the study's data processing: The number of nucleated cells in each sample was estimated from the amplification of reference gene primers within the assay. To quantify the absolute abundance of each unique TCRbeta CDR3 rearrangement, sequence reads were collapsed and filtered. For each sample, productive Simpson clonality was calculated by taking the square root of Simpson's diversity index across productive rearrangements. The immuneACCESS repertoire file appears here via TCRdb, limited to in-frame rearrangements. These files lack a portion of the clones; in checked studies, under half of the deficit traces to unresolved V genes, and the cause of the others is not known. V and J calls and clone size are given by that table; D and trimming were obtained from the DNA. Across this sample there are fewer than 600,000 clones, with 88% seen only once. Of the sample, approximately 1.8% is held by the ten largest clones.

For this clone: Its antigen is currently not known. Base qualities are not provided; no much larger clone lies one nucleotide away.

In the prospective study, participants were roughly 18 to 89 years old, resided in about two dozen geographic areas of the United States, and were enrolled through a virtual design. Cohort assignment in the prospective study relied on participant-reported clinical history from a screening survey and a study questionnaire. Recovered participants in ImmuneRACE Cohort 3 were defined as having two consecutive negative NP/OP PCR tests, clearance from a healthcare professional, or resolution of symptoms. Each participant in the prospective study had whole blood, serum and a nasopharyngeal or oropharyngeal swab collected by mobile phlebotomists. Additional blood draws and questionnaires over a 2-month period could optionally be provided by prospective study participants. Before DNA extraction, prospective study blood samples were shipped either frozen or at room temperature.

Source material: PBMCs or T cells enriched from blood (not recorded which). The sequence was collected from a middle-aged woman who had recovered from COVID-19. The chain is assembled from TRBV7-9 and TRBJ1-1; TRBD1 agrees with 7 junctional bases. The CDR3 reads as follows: CASSQGGEGNTEAFF. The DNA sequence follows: TGTGCCAGCAGCCAGGGGGGCGAGGGGAACACTGAAGCTTTCTTT.